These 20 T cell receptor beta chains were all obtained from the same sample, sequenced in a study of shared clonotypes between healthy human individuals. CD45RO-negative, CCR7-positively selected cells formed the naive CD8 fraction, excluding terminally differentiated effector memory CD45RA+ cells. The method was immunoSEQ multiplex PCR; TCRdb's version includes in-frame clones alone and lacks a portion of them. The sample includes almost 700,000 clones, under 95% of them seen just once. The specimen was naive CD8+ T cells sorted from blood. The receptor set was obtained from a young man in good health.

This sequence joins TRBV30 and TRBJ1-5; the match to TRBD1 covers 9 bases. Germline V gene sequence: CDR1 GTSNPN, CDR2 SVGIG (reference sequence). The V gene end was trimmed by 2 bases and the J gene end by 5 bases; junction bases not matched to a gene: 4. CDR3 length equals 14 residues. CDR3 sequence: CAWSRGQGDQPQHF. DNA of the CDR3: TGTGCCTGGAGTCGGGGACAGGGCGATCAGCCCCAGCATTTT.

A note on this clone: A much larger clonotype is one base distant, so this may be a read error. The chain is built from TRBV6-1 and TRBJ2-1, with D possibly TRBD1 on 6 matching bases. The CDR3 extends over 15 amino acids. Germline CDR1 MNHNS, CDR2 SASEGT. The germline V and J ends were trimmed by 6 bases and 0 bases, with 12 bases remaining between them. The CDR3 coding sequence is TGTGCCAGCAGCCCCGACAGGAGCTCCTACAATGAGCAGTTCTTC. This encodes CASSPDRSSYNEQFF.

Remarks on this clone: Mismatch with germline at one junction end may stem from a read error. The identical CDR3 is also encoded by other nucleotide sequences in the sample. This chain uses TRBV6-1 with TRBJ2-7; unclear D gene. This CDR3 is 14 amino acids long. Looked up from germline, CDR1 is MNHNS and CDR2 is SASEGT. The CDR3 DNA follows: TGTGCCAGCAGTGAACCTCTTACAGCCTACGAGCAGTATTTC. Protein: CASSEPLTAYEQYF.

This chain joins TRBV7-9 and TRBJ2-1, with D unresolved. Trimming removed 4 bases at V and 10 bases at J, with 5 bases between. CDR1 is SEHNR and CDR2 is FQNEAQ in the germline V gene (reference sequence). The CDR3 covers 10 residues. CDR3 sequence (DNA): TGTGCCAGCAGCTCGTGGGAGCAGTTCTTC. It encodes CASSSWEQFF.

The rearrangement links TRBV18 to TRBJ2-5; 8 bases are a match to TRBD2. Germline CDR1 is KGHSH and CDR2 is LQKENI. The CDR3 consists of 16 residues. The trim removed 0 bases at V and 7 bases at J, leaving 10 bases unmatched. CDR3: CASSPPNRTSLRTQYF. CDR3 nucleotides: TGTGCCAGCTCACCACCAAATAGGACTAGCCTAAGGACCCAGTACTTC.

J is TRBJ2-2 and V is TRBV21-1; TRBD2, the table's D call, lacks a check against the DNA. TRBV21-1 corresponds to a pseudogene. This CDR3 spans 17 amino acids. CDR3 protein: CASSRFPGLGGTGELFF. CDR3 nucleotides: TGTGCCAGCAGCCGATTCCCGGGACTAGGTGGCACCGGGGAGCTGTTTTTT.

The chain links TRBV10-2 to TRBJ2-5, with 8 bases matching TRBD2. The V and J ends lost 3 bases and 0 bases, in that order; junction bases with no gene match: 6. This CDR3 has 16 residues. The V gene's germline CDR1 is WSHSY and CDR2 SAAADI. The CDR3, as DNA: TGCGCCAGCAGTGACTTACGGCGGGGGGACCAAGAGACCCAGTACTTC. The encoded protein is CASSDLRRGDQETQYF.

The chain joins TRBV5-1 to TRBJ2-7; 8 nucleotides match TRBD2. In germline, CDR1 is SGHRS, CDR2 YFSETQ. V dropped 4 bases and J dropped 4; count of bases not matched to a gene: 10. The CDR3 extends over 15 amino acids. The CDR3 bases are TGCGCCAGCAGCGGACCGGGACTAGAGATGTACGAGCAGTACTTC. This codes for CASSGPGLEMYEQYF.

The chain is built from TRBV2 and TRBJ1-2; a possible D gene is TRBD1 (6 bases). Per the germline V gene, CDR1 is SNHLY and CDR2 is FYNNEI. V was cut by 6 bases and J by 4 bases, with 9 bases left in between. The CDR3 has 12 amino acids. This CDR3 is CASREGVYGYTF. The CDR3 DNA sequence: TGTGCCAGCAGGGAGGGGGTCTATGGCTACACCTTC.

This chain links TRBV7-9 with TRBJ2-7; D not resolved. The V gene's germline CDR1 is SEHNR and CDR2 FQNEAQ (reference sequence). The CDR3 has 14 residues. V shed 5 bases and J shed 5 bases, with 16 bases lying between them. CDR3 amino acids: CASSANIDNNEQYF. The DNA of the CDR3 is TGTGCCAGCAGCGCTAATATAGACAACAACGAGCAGTACTTC.

CDR3 in amino acids: CASSGGQAVRTYNEQFF. As DNA, the CDR3 is TGCGCCAGCAGCGGAGGACAGGCCGTACGAACCTACAATGAGCAGTTCTTC. The rearrangement uses TRBV10-1 and TRBJ2-1; 7 bases are a match to TRBD1. Germline CDR1 and CDR2: WNHNN and SYGVQD (reference sequence). The V segment lost 6 bases and the J segment 2 bases; nucleotides outside the gene matches: 13. The CDR3 is 17 amino acids.

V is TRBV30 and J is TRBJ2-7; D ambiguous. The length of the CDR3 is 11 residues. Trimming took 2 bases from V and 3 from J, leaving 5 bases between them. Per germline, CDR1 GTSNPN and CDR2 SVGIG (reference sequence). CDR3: CAWSLRYEQYF. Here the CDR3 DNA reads TGTGCCTGGAGTTTACGCTACGAGCAGTACTTC.

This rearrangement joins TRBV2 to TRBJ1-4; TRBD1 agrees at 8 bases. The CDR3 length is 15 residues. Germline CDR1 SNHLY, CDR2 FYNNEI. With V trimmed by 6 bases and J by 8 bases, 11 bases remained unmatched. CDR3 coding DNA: TGTGCCAGCAGGGGAGGACAGGGTATCGGGGAAAAACTGTTTTTT. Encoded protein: CASRGGQGIGEKLFF.

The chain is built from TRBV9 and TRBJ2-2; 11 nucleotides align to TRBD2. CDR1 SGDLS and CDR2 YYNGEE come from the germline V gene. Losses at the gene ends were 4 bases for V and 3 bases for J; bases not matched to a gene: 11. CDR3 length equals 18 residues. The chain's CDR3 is CASSKTSGSTSDTGELFF. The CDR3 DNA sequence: TGTGCCAGCAGCAAAACTAGCGGGAGCACATCTGACACCGGGGAGCTGTTTTTT. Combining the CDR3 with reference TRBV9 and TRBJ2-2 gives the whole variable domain DSGVTQTPKHLITATGQRVTLRCSPRSGDLSVYWYQQSLDQGLQFLIQYYNGEERAKGNILERFSAQQFPDLHSELNLSSLELGDSALYFCASSKTSGSTSDTGELFFGEGSRLTVL.

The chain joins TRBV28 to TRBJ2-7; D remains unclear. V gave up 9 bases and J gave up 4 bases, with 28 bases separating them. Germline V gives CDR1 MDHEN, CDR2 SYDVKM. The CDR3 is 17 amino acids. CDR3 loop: CASSGRMFHSAIYEQYF. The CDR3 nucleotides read TGTGCCAGTAGTGGGCGGATGTTCCATTCCGCTATATACGAGCAGTACTTC.

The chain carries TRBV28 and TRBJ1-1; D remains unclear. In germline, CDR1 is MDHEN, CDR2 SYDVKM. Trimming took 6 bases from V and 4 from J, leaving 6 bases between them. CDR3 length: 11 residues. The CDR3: CASRGGTEAFF. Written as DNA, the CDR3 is TGTGCCAGCAGGGGCGGCACTGAAGCTTTCTTT.

CDR3 loop: CASSLKTRPDTQYF. The CDR3 bases are TGTGCCAGCAGTCTCAAGACTAGGCCAGATACGCAGTATTTT. The chain uses TRBV27 and TRBJ2-3; a weak D match, TRBD2 (6 bases). Germline CDR1 and CDR2: MNHEY and SMNVEV (reference sequence). The CDR3 loop spans 14 amino acids. The V end was cut by 5 bases, the J end by 4 bases, with 13 bases between.

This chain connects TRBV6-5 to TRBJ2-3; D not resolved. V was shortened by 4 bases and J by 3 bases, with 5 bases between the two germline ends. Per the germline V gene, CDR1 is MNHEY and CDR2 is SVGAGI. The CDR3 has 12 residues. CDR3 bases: TGTGCCAGCAGTTCGATTACAGATACGCAGTATTTT. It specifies CASSSITDTQYF.

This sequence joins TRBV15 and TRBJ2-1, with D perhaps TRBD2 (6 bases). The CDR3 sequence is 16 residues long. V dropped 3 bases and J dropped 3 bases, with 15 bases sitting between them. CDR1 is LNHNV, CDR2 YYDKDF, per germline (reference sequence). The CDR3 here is CATSRGRAGLYNEQFF. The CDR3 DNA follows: TGTGCCACCAGCAGGGGCCGCGCGGGACTCTACAATGAGCAGTTCTTC.

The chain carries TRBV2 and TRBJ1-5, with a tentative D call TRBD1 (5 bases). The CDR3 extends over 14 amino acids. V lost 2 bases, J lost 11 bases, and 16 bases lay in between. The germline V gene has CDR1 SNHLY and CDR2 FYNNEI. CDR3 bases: TGTGCCAGCAGTGAACGGGGACTCCAAAAGGCCCAGCATTTT. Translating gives CASSERGLQKAQHF.